One T cell receptor (beta chain) is described in this entry. This sample was included in a study of cytomegalovirus exposure and HLA in healthy donors. This PCR relied on a set of 60 Vbeta primers and 13 Jbeta primers. TCRdb keeps only in-frame clones here, not all; method: immunoSEQ multiplex PCR. The sample has some 120,000 clones; roughly 86% are singletons. Sample: PBMCs. The source is a man aged 18-30 years in good health and CMV-seronegative.

The CDR3 DNA follows: TGTGCCAGCAGTGGCAGACAGCAGAACACTGAAGCTTTCTTT. Translation: CASSGRQQNTEAFF. V and J are TRBV6-1 and TRBJ1-1; the D gene is possibly TRBD1 (5 bases). V was shortened by 4 bases and J by 1 base, with 10 bases between the two germline ends. The CDR3 has 14 residues. CDR1 is MNHNS and CDR2 is SASEGT in the germline V gene.